This T cell receptor beta chain appears in the sequencing data of a study of graft-versus-host responses after intestinal transplantation (dated by TCRdb to 2020 to 2023). About the investigation overall: Multivisceral, liver-intestinal, or isolated intestinal transplants were received by the recipients. After intestinal transplantation, graft-versus-host and host-versus-graft alloreactive T cell clones were followed in the graft, circulation and bone marrow using bulk TCR-beta CDR3 sequencing. Rather than being sequenced by the commercial service, samples from a few later patients were sequenced in-house on an Illumina MiSeq and processed with MiXCR. Of the 20 to 30 intestinal transplant recipients enrolled in the cohort, one of whom was a retransplant, a few patients without pretransplant specimens were excluded. All recipients received anti-thymocyte globulin induction followed by maintenance tacrolimus and steroids for three to four years. Alloreactive clones were identified by sequencing pre-transplant mixed lymphocyte reaction products and comparing these products with unstimulated pre-transplant donor and recipient T cells. Donor T cell macrochimerism was defined as a peak of at least 4% donor T cells among recipient peripheral blood mononuclear cells. Here is what the overall study found, with its caveats: GvH clones were detected in recipient bone marrow, and some appeared earlier in ileal mucosa or blood, consistent with an intestinal mucosal origin. Conclusions were limited by the relatively low number and heterogeneity of intestinal transplant patients. Patients with donor T cell macrochimerism had high GvH to HvG T cell clonal ratios in their allografts. Early after transplant, peak levels of circulating GvH clones were found to be associated with declines in HvG clones.

This clone was seen only once. Its antigen is unknown. One junction end does not reproduce the germline sequence, and a read error may be involved. Receptor libraries were prepared by the immunoSEQ multiplex PCR assay. Adaptive Biotechnologies carried out high-throughput TCR-beta CDR3 sequencing of genomic DNA for most patients. Turning to the authors' computational methods: Adaptive's ImmunoSEQ software supplied the TCR sequencing data for 18 patients, while MiXCR and VDJtools were used to process three other patients. CDR3 nucleotide sequences shared between donor and recipient were removed because their origin could not be assigned. To be classed as alloreactive, a clone needed at least 2-fold expansion over unstimulated cells and a minimum CFSE-low frequency of 0.002% (template counts) or 0.001% (read counts). Clones detected in sequenced pre-transplant spleen, lymph node, or MLR CFSE-low populations of the donor or recipient were defined as mappable. Cumulative frequency of alloreactive clones was calculated as a percentage of all sequences weighted by copy number. In its TCRdb copy, this immuneACCESS table keeps in-frame sequences only and misses some clones. Where compared with another copy, unresolved V genes explain less than half of these, and the others have no known cause. That table furnishes V, J and clone size, whereas the DNA furnished D and trimming. This sample holds approximately 77,000 clones; about 90% were observed only once. The ten biggest clones cover about 0.63% of the sample.

Blood samples were collected up to 4 times in the first month after transplant and then at least monthly when available. Including cysteine and phenylalanine, the CDR3 has 15 amino acids. Only the CDR3 portion is preserved as DNA: 45 bases, with reading frame beginning at the first base. In the germline V gene, CDR1 corresponds to MNHEY and CDR2 to SVGAGI. The rearranged segments are TRBV6-5 and TRBJ2-7; the D call is tentative, TRBD1 or TRBD2, as each matches 5 bases. This clonotype was obtained from a human patient who received an intestinal transplant, so some T cells may come from the graft donor. Sequenced here: PBMCs, sampled 98 days after intestinal transplantation. Here is the DNA: TGTGCCGGCAGTTACCTCCCGGGACCGAACTACGAGCAGTACTTC. Its amino acids are CAGSYLPGPNYEQYF.